What follows are 8 T cell receptor beta chains derived from one specimen sequenced in a study of blood T cell repertoires in COVID-19. Profiling relied on immunoSEQ multiplex PCR, and the TCRdb table lists in-frame clones only, not all of them. The sample has approximately 110,000 clones; more than 80% are singletons. The sequencing input was peripheral blood. Receptor source: a woman aged 80 or over with acute or convalescent COVID-19.

This clone was seen a single time. In nucleotides, the CDR3 is TGTGCCAGCAGCCCCTGGGGGCCGGAGACCCAGTACTTC. It codes for CASSPWGPETQYF. The gene calls are TRBV7-2 and TRBJ2-5; TRBD1 is a possible D gene (6 bases). V shed 5 bases and J shed 5 bases, with 12 bases lying between them. Germline CDR1 reads SGHTA; CDR2 reads FQGNSA. The CDR3 sequence is 13 residues long.

The rearrangement links TRBV6-6 to TRBJ1-2; 10 nucleotides match TRBD1. Trimming cost V 7 bases and J 5 bases; bases outside gene matches: 10. The CDR3 covers 15 residues. The germline V gene encodes CDR1 MNHNY and CDR2 SVGAGI (reference sequence). DNA of the CDR3: TGTGCCAGCACTCTCTCGGACAGGGGGACATATGGCTACACCTTC. It encodes CASTLSDRGTYGYTF.

This chain links TRBV11-2 with TRBJ2-7; D not certain. The germline gives CDR1 SGHAT, CDR2 FQNNGV. The length of the CDR3 is 14 residues. Between the trimmed V and J ends, which lost 5 bases and 2 bases, there was a span of 13 bases. The CDR3 DNA reads TGTGCCAGCAGCCGGTCCCAGGTAACCTACGAGCAGTACTTC. Encoded protein: CASSRSQVTYEQYF. Based on the CDR3 plus reference TRBV11-2 and TRBJ2-7, the full variable domain is EAGVAQSPRYKIIEKRQSVAFWCNPISGHATLYWYQQILGQGPKLLIQFQNNGVVDDSQLPKDRFSAERLKGVDSTLKIQPAKLEDSAVYLCASSRSQVTYEQYFGPGTRLTVT.

The CDR3 is CASSPRLAGGLNEQFF. CDR3 DNA sequence: TGTGCCAGCTCACCCCGACTAGCGGGGGGTCTCAATGAGCAGTTCTTC. The gene calls are TRBV18 and TRBJ2-1, with 13 bases lining up with TRBD2. CDR1 KGHSH and CDR2 LQKENI come from the germline V gene. V lost 3 bases and J lost 6; bases outside the gene matches: 5. The CDR3 is 16 amino acids.

The chain joins TRBV5-4 to TRBJ1-3, with 8 bases fitting TRBD1. Unmatched junction bases numbered 0, after V lost 0 bases and J lost 4 bases. CDR3 length equals 14 residues. Germline loops: CDR1 SGHNT, CDR2 YYREEE (reference sequence). The CDR3 loop reads CASSLGDRGNTIYF. In DNA, the CDR3 is TGTGCCAGCAGCTTGGGGGACAGGGGAAACACCATATATTTT.

V and J are TRBV5-1 and TRBJ2-2; 8 positions match TRBD1. Trimming cost V 1 base and J 4 bases; bases outside gene matches: 3. From germline, CDR1 is SGHRS and CDR2 YFSETQ. The CDR3 runs 15 residues. This CDR3 is CASSLLGQGTGELFF. The CDR3 DNA reads TGCGCCAGCAGCTTGCTTGGACAGGGCACCGGGGAGCTGTTTTTT. The whole variable domain, filled in from reference TRBV5-1 and TRBJ2-2, reads KAGVTQTPRYLIKTRGQQVTLSCSPISGHRSVSWYQQTPGQGLQFLFEYFSETQRNKGNFPGRFSGRQFSNSRSEMNVSTLELGDSALYLCASSLLGQGTGELFFGEGSRLTVL.

The genes are TRBV11-2 and TRBJ1-1; D gene unclear. The V gene lost 2 bases and the J gene lost 6 bases, with 4 bases spanning the gap. This CDR3 has 11 residues. Germline-derived CDR1 and CDR2 are SGHAT and FQNNGV. The CDR3 nucleotides are TGTGCCAGCAGCTTAATAGCTGAAGCTTTCTTT. Translation gives CASSLIAEAFF.

This chain joins TRBV13 and TRBJ1-5; tentative D call: TRBD1 (6 bases). Germline CDR1 is PRHDT and CDR2 is FYEKMQ (reference sequence). This CDR3 is 17 amino acids long. V was shortened by 2 bases and J by 4 bases, with 18 bases between the two germline ends. CDR3 nucleotide sequence: TGTGCCAGCAGCTTACGACGGGGGGCCCCTTATAATCAGCCCCAGCATTTT. Its translation is CASSLRRGAPYNQPQHF.